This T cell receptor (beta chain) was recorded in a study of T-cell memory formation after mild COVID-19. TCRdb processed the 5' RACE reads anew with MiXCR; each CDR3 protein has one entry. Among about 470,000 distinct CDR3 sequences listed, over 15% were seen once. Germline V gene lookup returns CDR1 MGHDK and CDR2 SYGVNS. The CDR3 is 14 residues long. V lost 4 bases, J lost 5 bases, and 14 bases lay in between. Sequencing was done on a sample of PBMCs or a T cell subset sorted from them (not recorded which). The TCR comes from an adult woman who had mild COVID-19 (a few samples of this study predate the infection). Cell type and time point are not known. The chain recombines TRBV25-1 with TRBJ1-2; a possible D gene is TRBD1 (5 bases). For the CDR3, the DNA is TGTGCCAGCAGTGGCCCGGGGGTGGGATATGGCTACACCTTC. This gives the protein CASSGPGVGYGYTF.